The present T cell receptor (beta chain) was sequenced within a study of T cells after yellow fever vaccination. Turning to the study itself: Fractions of low cell number were prepared using SMART-Seq v4 Ultra Low Input. Regarding the study as a whole: In post-booster samples, most primary-vaccination clones reappeared (roughly 96% CD4, approximately 91% CD8).

Germline V gives CDR1 MDHEN, CDR2 SYDVKM. The V and J ends lost 5 bases and 4 bases, in that order; junction bases with no gene match: 8. The CDR3 runs 16 residues. Each CDR3 protein is one row after TCRdb ran MiXCR on the 5' RACE reads. The sample includes 140,000 to 150,000 distinct CDR3 sequences, 6.6% seen only once; the top ten take more than 0.55%. Many counts were recorded for this clonotype. Its target is unknown. The TCR sequence derives from a man aged 25-40 years who received the YFV17D yellow fever vaccine. The chain carries TRBV28 and TRBJ2-2, with 9 bases aligning to TRBD2. The sample was CD4+ T cells sorted from PBMCs, taken 10 days after the yellow fever booster vaccination. DNA of the CDR3: TGTGCCAGCAGTGATCCTAGCGGGATCGGCACCGGGGAGCTGTTTTTT. As protein: CASSDPSGIGTGELFF.